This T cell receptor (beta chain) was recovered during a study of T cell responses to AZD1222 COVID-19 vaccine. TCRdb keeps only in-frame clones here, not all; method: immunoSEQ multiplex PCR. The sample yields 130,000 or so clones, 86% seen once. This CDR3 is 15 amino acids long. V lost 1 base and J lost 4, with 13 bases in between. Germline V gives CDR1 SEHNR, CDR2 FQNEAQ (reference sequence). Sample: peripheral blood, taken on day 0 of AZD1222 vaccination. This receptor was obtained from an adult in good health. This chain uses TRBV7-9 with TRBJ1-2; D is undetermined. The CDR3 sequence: CASSLERSGPYGYTF. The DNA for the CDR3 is TGTGCCAGCAGCTTAGAGAGATCAGGTCCCTATGGCTACACCTTC.